These T cell receptor beta chains were read from a single sample in a study of T cell changes during pregnancy in multiple sclerosis. Clones were read by immunoSEQ multiplex PCR, and TCRdb kept only the in-frame ones, dropping some. The table lists some 38,000 clones, approximately 94% of them singletons. This specimen consisted of CD4+ T cells from peripheral blood mononuclear cells, obtained in the second trimester of pregnancy. All receptors come from a female donor with multiple sclerosis, enrolled in a pregnancy study. Both conserved end residues are part of each CDR3. D genes are given only for firm matches. Clone size, where shown, is once, few, many, or a class for clones that have expanded.

v_gene,j_gene,d_gene,abundance,CDR3aa,CDR3nt
TRBV12-5,TRBJ2-7,-,-,CASGLASEQYF,TGTGCTAGTGGTTTGGCCAGCGAGCAGTACTTC
TRBV30,TRBJ1-1,TRBD1,-,CAWSVVGQGEAFF,TGTGCCTGGAGTGTAGTGGGACAGGGCGAAGCTTTCTTT
TRBV5-4,TRBJ2-1,-,once,CASSLGTYNSEQFF,TGTGCCAGCAGCTTGGGAACCTATAACAGTGAGCAGTTCTTC
TRBV2,TRBJ1-5,-,-,CASTPDKSNQPQHF,TGTGCCAGCACTCCCGACAAAAGCAATCAGCCCCAGCATTTT
TRBV7-2,TRBJ1-1,-,once,CASSQQGNTEAFF,TGTGCCAGCAGCCAACAGGGGAACACTGAAGCTTTCTTT
TRBV10-3,TRBJ2-7,-,-,CATAGPSMGEQYF,TGTGCCACCGCGGGTCCGAGTATGGGCGAGCAGTACTTC
TRBV29-1,TRBJ2-1,-,-,CSVSNRQSSYNEQFF,TGCAGCGTCTCAAATAGACAGAGCTCCTACAATGAGCAGTTCTTC
TRBV5-1,TRBJ2-5,TRBD1,-,CASSPRTGPQETQYF,TGCGCCAGCAGCCCCAGGACAGGGCCCCAAGAGACCCAGTACTTC
TRBV6-1,TRBJ1-5,-,-,CASSEAGGNQPQHF,TGTGCCAGCAGTGAAGCGGGAGGGAATCAGCCCCAGCATTTT
TRBV7-2,TRBJ2-1,-,-,CASKKRGSYNEQFF,TGTGCCAGCAAAAAAAGAGGGTCCTACAATGAGCAGTTCTTC
TRBV29-1,TRBJ2-1,-,once,CSVRDSGYNEQFF,TGCAGCGTCCGGGACAGCGGGTACAATGAGCAGTTCTTC
TRBV28,TRBJ2-3,TRBD1,-,CASSLGQGGTDTQYF,TGTGCCAGCAGTTTAGGACAGGGAGGCACAGATACGCAGTATTTT
TRBV6-1,TRBJ2-3,-,-,CASSEYRGTDTQYF,TGTGCCAGCAGTGAGTACAGGGGCACAGATACGCAGTATTTT
TRBV15,TRBJ1-2,-,few,CATTQQSHPYGYTF,TGTGCCACCACCCAACAGTCGCATCCTTATGGCTACACCTTC
TRBV14,TRBJ1-4,-,-,CASSEVEGRPEKLFF,TGTGCCAGCAGCGAAGTGGAGGGACGTCCTGAAAAACTGTTTTTT
TRBV7-9,TRBJ2-2,TRBD2,-,CASSYWKPGLANTGELFF,TGTGCCAGCAGCTATTGGAAGCCGGGACTAGCGAACACCGGGGAGCTGTTTTTT
TRBV7-6,TRBJ2-6,TRBD1,-,CASSWTGKGSSGANVLTF,TGTGCCAGCAGCTGGACAGGGAAGGGCAGCTCTGGGGCCAACGTCCTGACTTTC
TRBV7-2,TRBJ1-3,TRBD1,-,CASRQGGSGNTIYF,TGTGCCAGCAGACAGGGGGGCTCTGGAAACACCATATATTTT
TRBV15,TRBJ2-5,TRBD2,-,CATSRPETSRRRETQYF,TGTGCCACCAGCAGACCAGAGACTAGCAGGCGGCGGGAGACCCAGTACTTC
TRBV7-9,TRBJ1-1,-,-,CASSERGLAAFTEAFF,TGTGCCAGCAGCGAACGGGGGTTGGCTGCATTCACTGAAGCTTTCTTT
TRBV7-9,TRBJ2-2,TRBD1,-,CASSDRVPRELFF,TGTGCCAGCAGCGACAGGGTACCAAGGGAGCTGTTTTTT
TRBV7-2,TRBJ1-3,-,-,CASSLGPKNTIYF,TGTGCCAGCAGCTTAGGGCCGAAAAACACCATATATTTT
TRBV21-1,TRBJ1-5,-,-,CASSNKDSLNQPQHF,TGTGCCAGCAGCAATAAGGACAGTCTCAATCAGCCCCAGCATTTT
TRBV2,TRBJ1-1,-,-,CASTPRGKNTEAFF,TGTGCCAGCACCCCCAGGGGAAAGAACACTGAAGCTTTCTTT
TRBV9,TRBJ1-2,TRBD1,-,CASSVDRTGRVYGYTF,TGTGCCAGCAGCGTAGATCGGACAGGGAGGGTATATGGCTACACCTTC
TRBV9,TRBJ2-1,TRBD2,-,CASSPRTSGSFGNEQFF,TGTGCCAGCAGCCCCCGGACTAGCGGGAGTTTCGGAAATGAGCAGTTCTTC
TRBV6-1,TRBJ2-5,-,-,CASSEFRGTQYF,TGTGCCAGCAGTGAATTCCGGGGGACCCAGTACTTC
TRBV9,TRBJ2-5,TRBD1,few,CASSQPNGTGRGETQYF,TGTGCCAGCAGCCAACCTAACGGGACAGGGAGGGGAGAGACCCAGTACTTC
TRBV7-6,TRBJ2-2,-,-,CASSLVVVAANTGELFF,TGTGCCAGCAGCTTAGTGGTAGTAGCCGCGAACACCGGGGAGCTGTTTTTT
TRBV7-8,TRBJ2-1,-,once,CASRGEGLILKQFF,TGTGCCAGCAGAGGGGAAGGGCTGATTTTGAAGCAGTTCTTC
TRBV27,TRBJ1-2,-,-,CASSFAQGFGYGYTF,TGTGCCAGCAGTTTCGCACAGGGTTTCGGCTATGGCTACACCTTC
TRBV7-9,TRBJ1-4,TRBD1,once,CASSPSGGGEKLFF,TGTGCCAGCAGCCCGTCAGGGGGCGGTGAAAAACTGTTTTTT
TRBV7-3,TRBJ2-1,-,-,CASSVSGGSSYNEQFF,TGTGCCAGCAGCGTGTCCGGGGGAAGCTCCTACAATGAGCAGTTCTTC
TRBV18,TRBJ1-5,TRBD1,-,CASSPSDRGGQPQHF,TGTGCCAGCTCACCATCCGACAGGGGAGGGCAGCCCCAGCATTTT
TRBV27,TRBJ2-3,TRBD2,once,CASSLLAATDTQYF,TGTGCCAGCAGTTTACTAGCGGCCACAGATACGCAGTATTTT